This note documents a single T cell receptor (beta chain) sequence. Its cognate antigen is unknown. The data derive from a study of identical twins. Using its own MiXCR run on the 5' RACE reads, TCRdb lists one record per CDR3 protein. The repertoire has 1,800,000 or so distinct CDR3 sequences, 32% of them found once; the top ten carry over 0.25%. This CDR3 region has 16 residues. V shed 7 bases and J 7 bases; nucleotides not matched to a gene: 17. Per germline, CDR1 ENHRY and CDR2 SYGVKD. Study-level findings and limits: When twins shared out-of-frame alpha sequences, those sequences had excess low generation probability. Conclusions relied on cross-sectional statistical analysis, not following the same donors. Beta clonotypes that were abundant in cord blood contained fewer insertions, a pattern absent from memory repertoires.

The TCR originated in a newborn girl in good health. Material for sequencing was cord blood. The rearrangement links TRBV10-3 to TRBJ2-7, with 9 bases aligning to TRBD2. CDR3 bases: TGTGCCATCAAAGGGCTAGCGGGGAACCTACAATATGAGCAGTACTTC. Protein product: CAIKGLAGNLQYEQYF.